Listed below are T cell receptor beta chains from one sample, sequenced in a study of Graves' ophthalmopathy and Graves' hyperthyroidism. TCRdb called the multiplex PCR reads again in MiXCR, with one record for every CDR3 protein. The sample lists hundreds of thousands of distinct CDR3 sequences, around 21% seen once, with roughly 3.2% in the top ten. The source material was peripheral blood. These TCRs come from a young woman with stable Graves' hyperthyroidism. Each CDR3 is given with its conserved first and last residue. A D gene is named only where the DNA matches it firmly. Clone size is given for some rows only: seen once, a few or many times, or a class if the clone is expanded.

d_gene: TRBD1; abundance: .; v_gene: TRBV12-5; j_gene: TRBJ2-7; CDR3nt: TGTGCTAGTGGTTCCGGGACAGGGCCTAACGAGCAGTACTTC; CDR3aa: CASGSGTGPNEQYF
d_gene: TRBD1; abundance: many; v_gene: TRBV6-2/TRBV6-3; j_gene: TRBJ1-5; CDR3nt: TGTGCCAGCAGTTACGGCGACAGGGGCGGTCAGCCCCAGCATTTT; CDR3aa: CASSYGDRGGQPQHF
d_gene: .; abundance: many; v_gene: TRBV11-2; j_gene: TRBJ2-7; CDR3nt: TGTGCCAGCAGCTTGGGACTTACCTACGAGCAGTACTTC; CDR3aa: CASSLGLTYEQYF
d_gene: .; abundance: many; v_gene: TRBV7-9; j_gene: TRBJ1-3; CDR3nt: TGTGCCAGCAGCTTAAATTGGGTCTCTGGAAACACCATATATTTT; CDR3aa: CASSLNWVSGNTIYF
d_gene: .; abundance: .; v_gene: TRBV6-5; j_gene: TRBJ2-7; CDR3nt: TGTGCCAGCAGTTACTCGGGCAGGGGTGGCTACGAGCAGTACTTC; CDR3aa: CASSYSGRGGYEQYF
d_gene: .; abundance: many; v_gene: TRBV2; j_gene: TRBJ1-2; CDR3nt: TGTGCCAGCAGCCCAAGGGAAGGCTACACCTTC; CDR3aa: CASSPREGYTF
d_gene: .; abundance: .; v_gene: TRBV24-1; j_gene: TRBJ2-5; CDR3nt: TGTGCCACCAGTTACGGTGGGTCCGAGACCCAGTACTTC; CDR3aa: CATSYGGSETQYF
d_gene: TRBD2; abundance: many; v_gene: TRBV6-2/TRBV6-3; j_gene: TRBJ2-5; CDR3nt: TGTGCCAGCAGTTACCGTGGCGGGCTAGCGGGAGGTCTTTGGGAGACCCAGTACTTC; CDR3aa: CASSYRGGLAGGLWETQYF
d_gene: TRBD1; abundance: .; v_gene: TRBV20-1; j_gene: TRBJ2-2; CDR3nt: TGCAGTGGGCGACAGGGAGACACCGGGGAGCTGTTTTTT; CDR3aa: CSGRQGDTGELFF
d_gene: .; abundance: .; v_gene: TRBV6-1; j_gene: TRBJ2-7; CDR3nt: TGTGCCAGCAGTCGCCACGACAGGTTCTACGAGCAGTACTTC; CDR3aa: CASSRHDRFYEQYF
d_gene: .; abundance: many; v_gene: TRBV11-2; j_gene: TRBJ2-7; CDR3nt: TGTGCCAGCAGCTTAGAAGCGGAGATCTCCTACGAGCAGTACTTC; CDR3aa: CASSLEAEISYEQYF
d_gene: TRBD2; abundance: many; v_gene: TRBV12-3/TRBV12-4; j_gene: TRBJ2-7; CDR3nt: TGTGCCAGCAGTTTAGCCGGGACTAGCGGGAGTTGGGCTAGCTCCTACGAGCAGTACTTC; CDR3aa: CASSLAGTSGSWASSYEQYF
d_gene: TRBD1; abundance: many; v_gene: TRBV6-1; j_gene: TRBJ2-7; CDR3nt: TGTGCCAGCAGTCTGGGACAGGCGACCTACGAGCAGTACTTC; CDR3aa: CASSLGQATYEQYF
d_gene: TRBD1; abundance: many; v_gene: TRBV30; j_gene: TRBJ1-1; CDR3nt: TGTGCCTGGAGTTCAATACAGGGACAGGGAATGAACACTGAAGCTTTCTTT; CDR3aa: CAWSSIQGQGMNTEAFF
d_gene: TRBD1; abundance: .; v_gene: TRBV12-3/TRBV12-4; j_gene: TRBJ1-2; CDR3nt: TGTGCCAGCAGCCCGGGACAGGGAATGTATGGCTACACCTTC; CDR3aa: CASSPGQGMYGYTF
d_gene: TRBD1; abundance: many; v_gene: TRBV3-1; j_gene: TRBJ1-2; CDR3nt: TGTGCCAGCAGCCAAGTTACAGGGGGCCACTATGGCTACACCTTC; CDR3aa: CASSQVTGGHYGYTF
d_gene: .; abundance: many; v_gene: TRBV6-2/TRBV6-3; j_gene: TRBJ2-7; CDR3nt: TGTGCCAGCAGTTACAGTCTCCTTCGGGGAACCCGCGAGCAGTACTTC; CDR3aa: CASSYSLLRGTREQYF
d_gene: .; abundance: many; v_gene: TRBV7-2; j_gene: TRBJ2-2; CDR3nt: TGTGCCAGCAGAGGACAAGGGTCGAACACCGGGGAGCTGTTTTTT; CDR3aa: CASRGQGSNTGELFF
d_gene: .; abundance: many; v_gene: TRBV12-3/TRBV12-4; j_gene: TRBJ1-5; CDR3nt: TGTGCCAGCACTAGAGGACAGAGAGATCAGCCCCAGCATTTT; CDR3aa: CASTRGQRDQPQHF
d_gene: TRBD2; abundance: many; v_gene: TRBV6-2/TRBV6-3; j_gene: TRBJ2-7; CDR3nt: TGTGCCAGCAGACCTAGCGGGAGCTCCTACGAGCAGTACTTC; CDR3aa: CASRPSGSSYEQYF
d_gene: TRBD1; abundance: many; v_gene: TRBV24-1; j_gene: TRBJ1-2; CDR3nt: TGTGCCACCAGTGATCCTTGGACAGGGTCCGTCTATGGCTACACCTTC; CDR3aa: CATSDPWTGSVYGYTF
d_gene: TRBD1; abundance: few; v_gene: TRBV12-3/TRBV12-4; j_gene: TRBJ1-5; CDR3nt: TGTGCCAGCAGTTTATACAGGGGGCGCGATCAGCCCCAGCATTTT; CDR3aa: CASSLYRGRDQPQHF
d_gene: TRBD2; abundance: many; v_gene: TRBV29-1; j_gene: TRBJ2-2; CDR3nt: TGCAGCACCGAAAGCGGGAGGGAAACCGGGGAGCTGTTTTTT; CDR3aa: CSTESGRETGELFF
d_gene: TRBD2; abundance: many; v_gene: TRBV20-1; j_gene: TRBJ2-2; CDR3nt: TGCAGTGCTAGACGACTAGCGGGGAACACCGGGGAGCTGTTTTTT; CDR3aa: CSARRLAGNTGELFF
d_gene: .; abundance: .; v_gene: TRBV7-2; j_gene: TRBJ1-3; CDR3nt: TGTGCCAGCAGCTTTATTAGAGGCGACACCATATATTTT; CDR3aa: CASSFIRGDTIYF
d_gene: .; abundance: many; v_gene: TRBV2; j_gene: TRBJ1-1; CDR3nt: TGTGCCAGCACCCGGGACCATGGGGCGAACACTGAAGCTTTCTTT; CDR3aa: CASTRDHGANTEAFF
d_gene: .; abundance: .; v_gene: TRBV7-2; j_gene: TRBJ1-2; CDR3nt: TGTGCCAGCAGCTTGGAGGGATTAGACTATGGCTACACCTTC; CDR3aa: CASSLEGLDYGYTF
d_gene: .; abundance: .; v_gene: TRBV12-3/TRBV12-4; j_gene: TRBJ2-7; CDR3nt: TGTGCCAGCAGGGTCCAGGGTGGATCCGAGCAGTACTTC; CDR3aa: CASRVQGGSEQYF
d_gene: .; abundance: many; v_gene: TRBV6-5; j_gene: TRBJ1-5; CDR3nt: TGTGCCAGCAGTACTGAACAGGGCCCAAAGCATTTT; CDR3aa: CASSTEQGPKHF
d_gene: .; abundance: many; v_gene: TRBV10-2; j_gene: TRBJ2-2; CDR3nt: TGCGCCAGCAGTGTAACTGTCACCGGGGAGCTGTTTTTT; CDR3aa: CASSVTVTGELFF
d_gene: .; abundance: .; v_gene: TRBV12-5; j_gene: TRBJ1-1; CDR3nt: TGTGCTAGTGGTTTGGTACCGACATTTCAGGGTCTGAACACTGAAGCTTTCTTT; CDR3aa: CASGLVPTFQGLNTEAFF
d_gene: .; abundance: many; v_gene: TRBV7-2; j_gene: TRBJ2-5; CDR3nt: TGTGCCAGCAGCTTAGTTTGGGCAGAGACCCAGTACTTC; CDR3aa: CASSLVWAETQYF
d_gene: TRBD2; abundance: many; v_gene: TRBV12-3/TRBV12-4; j_gene: TRBJ2-7; CDR3nt: TGTGCCAGCAGTTTGGGGACTAGCGGGGCCAGCTTAGAGCAGTACTTC; CDR3aa: CASSLGTSGASLEQYF
d_gene: .; abundance: many; v_gene: TRBV30; j_gene: TRBJ1-3; CDR3nt: TGTGCCTGGAGTGGACTTGGAAACACCATATATTTT; CDR3aa: CAWSGLGNTIYF
d_gene: .; abundance: .; v_gene: TRBV6-5; j_gene: TRBJ2-5; CDR3nt: TGTGCCAGCAGTTACTCGATAAGGTTCCAAGAGACCCAGTACTTC; CDR3aa: CASSYSIRFQETQYF
d_gene: .; abundance: .; v_gene: TRBV7-2; j_gene: TRBJ1-3; CDR3nt: TGTGCCAGCAGCCCACAGACCGGCTCTGGAAACACCATATATTTT; CDR3aa: CASSPQTGSGNTIYF
d_gene: .; abundance: many; v_gene: TRBV7-3; j_gene: TRBJ1-3; CDR3nt: TGTGCCAGCAGCTTAGATACTGGCCCTGGAAACACCATATATTTT; CDR3aa: CASSLDTGPGNTIYF
d_gene: .; abundance: many; v_gene: TRBV2; j_gene: TRBJ2-5; CDR3nt: TGTGCCAGCAGTGAATACGCGGGGGCGACCCAGTACTTC; CDR3aa: CASSEYAGATQYF
d_gene: .; abundance: few; v_gene: TRBV6-1; j_gene: TRBJ1-5; CDR3nt: TGTGCCAGCTGTACGTATAGCAATCAGCCCCAGCATTTT; CDR3aa: CASCTYSNQPQHF
d_gene: .; abundance: many; v_gene: TRBV7-8; j_gene: TRBJ2-5; CDR3nt: TGTGCCAGCAGCTTAGGGACTTTTCAAGAGACCCAGTACTTC; CDR3aa: CASSLGTFQETQYF
d_gene: TRBD2; abundance: many; v_gene: TRBV7-2; j_gene: TRBJ2-5; CDR3nt: TGTGCCAGCAGCTTAAAGACGCTAGCGGGAAATCAAGAGACCCAGTACTTC; CDR3aa: CASSLKTLAGNQETQYF
d_gene: TRBD1; abundance: many; v_gene: TRBV2; j_gene: TRBJ2-7; CDR3nt: TGTGCCAGCAGACTGAGACAGGGTACCTACGAGCAGTACTTC; CDR3aa: CASRLRQGTYEQYF
d_gene: TRBD2; abundance: many; v_gene: TRBV7-9; j_gene: TRBJ2-7; CDR3nt: TGTGCCAGCAGCTTGGGACTAGTCGAGCAGTACTTC; CDR3aa: CASSLGLVEQYF
d_gene: TRBD2; abundance: many; v_gene: TRBV19; j_gene: TRBJ2-2; CDR3nt: TGTGCCAGTACCCCGGGACTAGCGGGTAACACCGGGGAGCTGTTTTTT; CDR3aa: CASTPGLAGNTGELFF
d_gene: .; abundance: few; v_gene: TRBV14; j_gene: TRBJ1-2; CDR3nt: TGTGCCAGCAGCCAAGAATTTACGACATACTATGGCTACACCTTC; CDR3aa: CASSQEFTTYYGYTF
d_gene: .; abundance: .; v_gene: TRBV30; j_gene: TRBJ1-2; CDR3nt: TGTGCCTGGAAAGACGAGGCTCTGGACTATGGCTACACCTTC; CDR3aa: CAWKDEALDYGYTF
d_gene: TRBD1; abundance: many; v_gene: TRBV12-3/TRBV12-4; j_gene: TRBJ2-4; CDR3nt: TGTGCCAGCAGTGAGGACAGGGTTGAAGCCAAAAACATTAAGTACTTC; CDR3aa: CASSEDRVEAKNIKYF
d_gene: .; abundance: .; v_gene: TRBV6-2/TRBV6-3; j_gene: TRBJ2-7; CDR3nt: TGTGCCAGCAGTTCCCGGACACCACTATCCTACGATCAGTACTTC; CDR3aa: CASSSRTPLSYDQYF
d_gene: .; abundance: many; v_gene: TRBV12-3/TRBV12-4; j_gene: TRBJ1-1; CDR3nt: TGTGCCAGCAGTTTATGGGGGGCGGAGGCTGAAGCTTTCTTT; CDR3aa: CASSLWGAEAEAFF
d_gene: TRBD1; abundance: few; v_gene: TRBV6-1; j_gene: TRBJ1-2; CDR3nt: TGTGCCAGCAGTCCTCTACGACAGGGGGTCGATGGCTACACCTTC; CDR3aa: CASSPLRQGVDGYTF
d_gene: .; abundance: many; v_gene: TRBV19; j_gene: TRBJ2-7; CDR3nt: TGTGCCAGTAGTACCTCCGGCCCCCCCTACGAGCAGTACTTC; CDR3aa: CASSTSGPPYEQYF
d_gene: .; abundance: many; v_gene: TRBV10-3; j_gene: TRBJ1-2; CDR3nt: TGTGCCATCAGTGTCGGCAGCGGCGGGGGCTACACCTTC; CDR3aa: CAISVGSGGGYTF